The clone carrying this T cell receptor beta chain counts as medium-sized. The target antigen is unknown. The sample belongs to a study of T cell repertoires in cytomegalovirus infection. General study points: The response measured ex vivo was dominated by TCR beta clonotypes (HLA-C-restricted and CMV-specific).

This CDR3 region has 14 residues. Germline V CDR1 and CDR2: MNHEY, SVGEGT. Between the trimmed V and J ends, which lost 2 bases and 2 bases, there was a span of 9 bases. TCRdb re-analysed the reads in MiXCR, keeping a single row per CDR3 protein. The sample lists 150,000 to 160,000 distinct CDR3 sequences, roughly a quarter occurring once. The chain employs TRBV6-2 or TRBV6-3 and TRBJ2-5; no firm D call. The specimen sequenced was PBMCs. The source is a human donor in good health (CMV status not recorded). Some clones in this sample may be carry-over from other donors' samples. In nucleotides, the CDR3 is TGTGCCAGCAGTTACGACGAGCCACAAGAGACCCAGTACTTC. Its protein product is CASSYDEPQETQYF.